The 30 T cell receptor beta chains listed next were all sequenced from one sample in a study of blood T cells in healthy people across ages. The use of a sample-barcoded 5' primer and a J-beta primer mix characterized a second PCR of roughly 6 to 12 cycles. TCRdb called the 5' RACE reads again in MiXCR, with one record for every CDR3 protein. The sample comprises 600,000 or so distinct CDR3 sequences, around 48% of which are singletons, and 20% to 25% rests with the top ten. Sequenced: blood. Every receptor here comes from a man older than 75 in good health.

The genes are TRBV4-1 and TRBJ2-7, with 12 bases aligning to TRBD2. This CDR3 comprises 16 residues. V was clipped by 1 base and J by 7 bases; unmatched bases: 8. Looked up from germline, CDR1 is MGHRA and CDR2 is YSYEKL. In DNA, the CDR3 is TGCGCCAGCAGCCAAGTTCTAGCGGGGGGGCCACATGAGCAGTACTTC. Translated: CASSQVLAGGPHEQYF.

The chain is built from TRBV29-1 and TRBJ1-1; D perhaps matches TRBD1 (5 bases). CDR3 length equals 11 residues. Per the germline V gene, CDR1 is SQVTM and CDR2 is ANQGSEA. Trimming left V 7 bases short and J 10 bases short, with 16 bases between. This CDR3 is CSGEPRARAFF. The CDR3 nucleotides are TGCAGCGGTGAGCCCAGGGCTCGAGCTTTCTTT.

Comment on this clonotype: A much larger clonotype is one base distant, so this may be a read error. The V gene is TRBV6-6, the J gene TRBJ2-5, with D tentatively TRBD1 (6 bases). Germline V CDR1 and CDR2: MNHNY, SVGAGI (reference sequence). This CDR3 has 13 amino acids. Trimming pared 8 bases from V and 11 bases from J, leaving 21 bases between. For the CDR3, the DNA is TGTGCCAGCTCCTCAGGGGCCTACAATGAGCAGTACTTC. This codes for CASSSGAYNEQYF.

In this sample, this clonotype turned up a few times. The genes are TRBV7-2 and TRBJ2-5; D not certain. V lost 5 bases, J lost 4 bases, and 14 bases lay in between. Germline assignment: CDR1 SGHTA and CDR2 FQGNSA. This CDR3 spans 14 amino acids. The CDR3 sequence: CASSLEVYRETQYF. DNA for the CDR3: TGTGCCAGCAGCCTCGAGGTGTATCGAGAGACCCAGTACTTC. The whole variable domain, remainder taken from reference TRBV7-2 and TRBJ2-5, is GAGVSQSPSNKVTEKGKDVELRCDPISGHTALYWYRQSLGQGLEFLIYFQGNSAPDKSGLPSDRFSAERTGGSVSTLTIQRTQQEDSAVYLCASSLEVYRETQYFGPGTRLLVL.

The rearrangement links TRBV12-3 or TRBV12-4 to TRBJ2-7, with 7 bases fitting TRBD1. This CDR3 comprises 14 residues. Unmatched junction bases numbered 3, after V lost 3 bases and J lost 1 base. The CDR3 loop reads CASSLTGQSYEQYF. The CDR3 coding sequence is TGTGCCAGCAGTTTGACAGGGCAATCCTACGAGCAGTACTTC.

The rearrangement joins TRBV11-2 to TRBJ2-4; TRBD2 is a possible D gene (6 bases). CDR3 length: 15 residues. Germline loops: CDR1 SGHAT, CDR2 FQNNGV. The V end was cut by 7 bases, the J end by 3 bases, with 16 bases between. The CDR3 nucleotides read TGTGCCAGCACCGGACGGGGGATGGGCAAAAACATTCAGTACTTC. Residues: CASTGRGMGKNIQYF.

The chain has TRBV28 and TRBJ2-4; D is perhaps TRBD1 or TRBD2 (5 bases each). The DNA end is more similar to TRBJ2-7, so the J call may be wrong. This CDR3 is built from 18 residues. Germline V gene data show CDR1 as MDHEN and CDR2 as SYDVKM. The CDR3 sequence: CASSLVGTGSRTPYEQYF. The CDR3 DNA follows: TGTGCCAGCAGTTTAGTAGGGACCGGCAGCCGAACCCCCTACGAGCAGTACTTC.

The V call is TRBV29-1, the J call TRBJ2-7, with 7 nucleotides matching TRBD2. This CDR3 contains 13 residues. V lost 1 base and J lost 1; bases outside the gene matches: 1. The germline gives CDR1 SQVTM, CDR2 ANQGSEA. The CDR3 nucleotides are TGCAGCGTTGAAGTGGGGGGGTCCTACGAGCAGTACTTC. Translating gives CSVEVGGSYEQYF.

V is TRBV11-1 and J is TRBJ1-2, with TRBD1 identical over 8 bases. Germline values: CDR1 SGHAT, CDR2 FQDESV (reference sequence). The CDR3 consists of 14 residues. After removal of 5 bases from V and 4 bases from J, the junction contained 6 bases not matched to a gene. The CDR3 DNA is TGTGCCAGCAGCGCAGGGGGCAGCGGCTATGGCTACACCTTC. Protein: CASSAGGSGYGYTF.

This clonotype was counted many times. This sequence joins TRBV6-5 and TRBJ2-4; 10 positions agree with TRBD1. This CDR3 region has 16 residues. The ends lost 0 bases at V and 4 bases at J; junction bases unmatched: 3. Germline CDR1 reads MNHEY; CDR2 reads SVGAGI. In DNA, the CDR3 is TGTGCCAGCAGTTACTCGAGGACAGGGGGGAAAAACATTCAGTACTTC. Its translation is CASSYSRTGGKNIQYF.

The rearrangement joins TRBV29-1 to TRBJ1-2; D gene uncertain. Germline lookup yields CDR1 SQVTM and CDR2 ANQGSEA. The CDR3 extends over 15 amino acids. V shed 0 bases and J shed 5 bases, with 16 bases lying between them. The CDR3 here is CSVEDPPGGKYGYTF. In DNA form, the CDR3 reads TGCAGCGTTGAAGATCCCCCAGGCGGGAAGTATGGCTACACCTTC. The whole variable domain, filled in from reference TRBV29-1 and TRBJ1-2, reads SAVISQKPSRDICQRGTSLTIQCQVDSQVTMMFWYRQQPGQSLTLIATANQGSEATYESGFVIDKFPISRPNLTFSTLTVSNMSPEDSSIYLCSVEDPPGGKYGYTFGSGTRLTVV.

The CDR3 loop reads CASSRDQRAQPQHF. DNA for the CDR3: TGTGCCAGCAGCCGGGATCAGAGAGCTCAGCCCCAGCATTTT. The V gene is TRBV5-5, the J gene TRBJ1-5, with D uncertain. Germline-derived CDR1 and CDR2 are SGHKS and YYEKEE (reference sequence). The CDR3 is made up of 14 amino acids. The ends were cut back, 4 bases at V and 6 bases at J, with 14 bases in the middle.

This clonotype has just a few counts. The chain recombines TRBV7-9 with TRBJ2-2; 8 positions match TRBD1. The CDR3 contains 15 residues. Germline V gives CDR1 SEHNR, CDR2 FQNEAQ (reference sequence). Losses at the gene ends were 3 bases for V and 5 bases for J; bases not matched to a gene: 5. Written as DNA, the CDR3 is TGTGCCAGCAGCTTGCAGGGGGCTGAAACCGGGGAGCTGTTTTTT. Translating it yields CASSLQGAETGELFF.

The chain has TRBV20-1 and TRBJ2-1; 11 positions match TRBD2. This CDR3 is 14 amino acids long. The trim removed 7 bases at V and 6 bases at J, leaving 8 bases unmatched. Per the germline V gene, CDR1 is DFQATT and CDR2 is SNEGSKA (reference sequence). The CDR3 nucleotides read TGCAGTGTACTGGGGACTAGCGGTATCAATGAGCAGTTCTTC. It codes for CSVLGTSGINEQFF.

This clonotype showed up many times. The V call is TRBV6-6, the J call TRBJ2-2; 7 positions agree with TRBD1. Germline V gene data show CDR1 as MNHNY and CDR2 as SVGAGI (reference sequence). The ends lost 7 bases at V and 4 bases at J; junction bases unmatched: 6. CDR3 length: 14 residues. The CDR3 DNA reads TGTGCCAGCACCATGGGACAGTTCACCGGGGAGCTGTTTTTT. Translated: CASTMGQFTGELFF.

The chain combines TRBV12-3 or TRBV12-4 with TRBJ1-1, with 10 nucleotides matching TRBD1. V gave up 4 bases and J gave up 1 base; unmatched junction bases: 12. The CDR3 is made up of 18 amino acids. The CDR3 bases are TGTGCCAGCAGTTCCTTCCCTGCGACAGGGGGCCAGAACACTGAAGCTTTCTTT. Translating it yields CASSSFPATGGQNTEAFF.

DNA of the CDR3: TGTGCCAGCAGCCTCGGCGGAGGCCAGTACTTC. It codes for CASSLGGGQYF. The chain couples TRBV11-2 to TRBJ2-7, with D possibly TRBD2 on 5 matching bases. Between the trimmed V and J ends, which lost 5 bases and 10 bases, there was a span of 12 bases. The V gene's germline CDR1 is SGHAT and CDR2 FQNNGV. The CDR3 covers 11 residues.

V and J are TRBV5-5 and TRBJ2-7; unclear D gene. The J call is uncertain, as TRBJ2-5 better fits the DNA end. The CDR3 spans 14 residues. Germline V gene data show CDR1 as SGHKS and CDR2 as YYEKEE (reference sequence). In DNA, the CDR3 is TGTGCCAGCAGCTTGGCCGGTGGAACGGAGACCCAGTACTTC. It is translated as CASSLAGGTETQYF.

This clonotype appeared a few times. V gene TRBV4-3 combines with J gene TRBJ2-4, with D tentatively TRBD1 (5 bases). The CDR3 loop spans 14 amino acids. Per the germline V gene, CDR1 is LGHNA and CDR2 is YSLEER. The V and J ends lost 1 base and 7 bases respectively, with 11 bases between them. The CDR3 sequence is CASSQVNQGNIQYF. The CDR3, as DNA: TGCGCCAGCAGCCAAGTAAACCAGGGTAACATTCAGTACTTC.

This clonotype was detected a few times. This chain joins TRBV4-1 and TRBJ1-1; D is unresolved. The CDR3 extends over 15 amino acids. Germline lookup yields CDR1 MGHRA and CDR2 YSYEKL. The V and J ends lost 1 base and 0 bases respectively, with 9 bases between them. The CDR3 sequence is CASSQVPDMNTEAFF. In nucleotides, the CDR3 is TGCGCCAGCAGCCAAGTACCAGATATGAACACTGAAGCTTTCTTT.

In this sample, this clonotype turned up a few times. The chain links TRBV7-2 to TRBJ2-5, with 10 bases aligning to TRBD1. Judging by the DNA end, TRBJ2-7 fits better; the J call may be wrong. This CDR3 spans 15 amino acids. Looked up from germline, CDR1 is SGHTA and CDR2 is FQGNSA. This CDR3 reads CASSFTRDRGYEQYF. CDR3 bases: TGTGCCAGCAGCTTCACCCGGGACAGGGGCTACGAGCAGTACTTC.

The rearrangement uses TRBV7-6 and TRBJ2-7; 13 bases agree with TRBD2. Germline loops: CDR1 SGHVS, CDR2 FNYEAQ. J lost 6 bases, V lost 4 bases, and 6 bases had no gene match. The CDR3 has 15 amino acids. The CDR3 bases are TGTGCCAGCAGCTCTGGACTAGCGGGAGTTGGCGAGCAGTACTTC. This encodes CASSSGLAGVGEQYF.

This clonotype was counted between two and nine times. CDR3 DNA sequence: TGTGCCACCAGTGATCCCGGGGAGGCTAGCGGGAGAGTCAATGAGCAGTTCTTC. Translated: CATSDPGEASGRVNEQFF. The chain couples TRBV24-1 to TRBJ2-1, with TRBD2 matching over 10 bases. The CDR3 loop spans 18 amino acids. V was clipped by 3 bases and J by 6 bases; unmatched bases: 13. From germline, CDR1 is KGHDR and CDR2 SFDVKD.

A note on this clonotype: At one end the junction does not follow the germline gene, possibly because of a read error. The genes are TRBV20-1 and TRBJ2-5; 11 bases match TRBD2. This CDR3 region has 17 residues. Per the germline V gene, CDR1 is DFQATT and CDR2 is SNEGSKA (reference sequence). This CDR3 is CSARPRASGGLREPQYF. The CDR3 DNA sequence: TGCAGTGCTAGACCCCGGGCTAGCGGGGGGCTAAGAGAGCCCCAGTACTTC.

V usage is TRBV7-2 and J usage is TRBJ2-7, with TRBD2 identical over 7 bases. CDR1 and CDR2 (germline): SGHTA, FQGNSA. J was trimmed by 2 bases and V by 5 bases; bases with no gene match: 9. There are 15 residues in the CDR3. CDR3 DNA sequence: TGTGCCAGCAGCCCCCCGAGCGGGGCTCCCTACGAGCAGTACTTC. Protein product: CASSPPSGAPYEQYF.

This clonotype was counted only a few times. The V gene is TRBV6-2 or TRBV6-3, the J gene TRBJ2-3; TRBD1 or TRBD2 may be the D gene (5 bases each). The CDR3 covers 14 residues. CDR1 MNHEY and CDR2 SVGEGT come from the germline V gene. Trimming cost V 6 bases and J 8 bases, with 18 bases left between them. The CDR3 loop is CASSPGTQIGTQYF. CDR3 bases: TGTGCCAGCAGCCCGGGGACCCAGATCGGTACGCAGTATTTT.

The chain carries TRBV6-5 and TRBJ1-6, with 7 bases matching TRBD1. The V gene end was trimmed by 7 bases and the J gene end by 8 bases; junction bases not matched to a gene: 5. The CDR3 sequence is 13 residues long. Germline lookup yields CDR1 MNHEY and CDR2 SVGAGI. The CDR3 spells CASMNRGYSPLHF. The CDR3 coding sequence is TGTGCCAGCATGAACAGGGGCTATTCACCCCTCCACTTT.

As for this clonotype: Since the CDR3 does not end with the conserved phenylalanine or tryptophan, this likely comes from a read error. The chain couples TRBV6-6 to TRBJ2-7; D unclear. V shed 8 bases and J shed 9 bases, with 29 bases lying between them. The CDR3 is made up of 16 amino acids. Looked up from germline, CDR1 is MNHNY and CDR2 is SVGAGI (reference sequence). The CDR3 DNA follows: TGTGCCAGCCGAAATCAAAGACTTGCGAACTACAATGGGCAGTACTTA. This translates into CASRNQRLANYNGQYL.

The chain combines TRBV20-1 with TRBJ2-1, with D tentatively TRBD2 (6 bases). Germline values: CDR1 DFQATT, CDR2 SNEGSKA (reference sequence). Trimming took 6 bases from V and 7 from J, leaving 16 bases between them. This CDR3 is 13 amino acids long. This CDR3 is CSAGRSGRNEQFF. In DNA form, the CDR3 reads TGCAGTGCGGGTAGGAGTGGGAGGAATGAGCAGTTCTTC.

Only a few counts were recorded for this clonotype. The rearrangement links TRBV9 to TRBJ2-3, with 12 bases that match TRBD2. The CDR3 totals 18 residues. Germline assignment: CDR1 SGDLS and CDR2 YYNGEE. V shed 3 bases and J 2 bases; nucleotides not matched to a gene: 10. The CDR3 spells CASSAPPWTSGNTDTQYF. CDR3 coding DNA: TGTGCCAGCAGCGCGCCACCGTGGACTAGCGGGAACACAGATACGCAGTATTTT. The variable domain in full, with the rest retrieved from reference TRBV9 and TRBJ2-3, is DSGVTQTPKHLITATGQRVTLRCSPRSGDLSVYWYQQSLDQGLQFLIQYYNGEERAKGNILERFSAQQFPDLHSELNLSSLELGDSALYFCASSAPPWTSGNTDTQYFGPGTRLTVL.